Many counts were recorded for the clone carrying this T cell receptor (beta chain). The antigen remains unidentified. Each molecule of TCR cDNA was tagged with one unique molecular identifier. From the 5' RACE reads, TCRdb called clonotypes with MiXCR, one entry per CDR3 protein. The data show about 48,000 distinct CDR3 sequences, with 5.3% seen just once and around 10% held by the top ten. Trimming cost V 0 bases and J 5 bases, with 6 bases left between them. Germline CDR1 SGHAT, CDR2 FQNNGV. The CDR3 has 13 amino acids. The data were obtained in a study of spatial heterogeneity in lung cancer. The overall study: The study consistently detected more beta-chain than alpha-chain sequences.

Sample time point: sample taken at primary tumor resection. Whole RNA came from tumor, nontumor lung or frozen PBMC and was sequenced without being sorted. Findings and limits, study-wide: Circulating ubiquitous expanded tumor TCRs were observed more frequently at resection than at follow-up.

The receptor was derived from a male donor with early-stage non-small cell lung cancer. Sequenced here: PBMCs, sampled at surgery. The chain uses TRBV11-2 and TRBJ2-3; D uncertain. The CDR3 coding sequence is TGTGCCAGCAGCTTAGAGATCGAAGATACGCAGTATTTT. Encoded protein: CASSLEIEDTQYF.